Only one count was recorded for the clone carrying this T cell receptor beta chain. In the original processing: Quantification of nucleated cells was approximated via reference gene primer amplification. The protocol was immunoSEQ multiplex PCR, while the TCRdb copy is restricted to in-frame clones and leaves out a portion. V and J calls and clone size are given by that table; D and trimming were obtained from the DNA. This sample yields about 260,000 clones, of which 84% are seen a single time; 4.2% belongs to the top ten. The sample is drawn from a study of blood T cell repertoires in COVID-19. In the study overall: Collection of acute and convalescent COVID-19 samples took place in the United States, Italy and Spain. Sample material is recorded as cDNA or gDNA derived from T cells, B-cell-depleted T cells, or PBMCs.

The CDR3 has 17 residues. The V gene end was trimmed by 6 bases and the J gene end by 2 bases; junction bases not matched to a gene: 12. CDR1 LNHDA and CDR2 SQIVND come from the germline V gene (reference sequence). The rearrangement uses TRBV19 and TRBJ2-2; 7 bases match TRBD1. The specimen was peripheral blood. The sequence was collected from a man in his sixties with acute or convalescent COVID-19. CDR3 protein: CASRRDSRQSNTGELFF. The DNA for the CDR3 is TGTGCCAGTAGGAGGGACAGCCGTCAGAGTAACACCGGGGAGCTGTTTTTT. Using reference TRBV19 and TRBJ2-2 for the parts outside the CDR3, the full variable domain is DGGITQSPKYLFRKEGQNVTLSCEQNLNHDAMYWYRQDPGQGLRLIYYSQIVNDFQKGDIAEGYSVSREKKESFPLTVTSAQKNPTAFYLCASRRDSRQSNTGELFFGEGSRLTVL.